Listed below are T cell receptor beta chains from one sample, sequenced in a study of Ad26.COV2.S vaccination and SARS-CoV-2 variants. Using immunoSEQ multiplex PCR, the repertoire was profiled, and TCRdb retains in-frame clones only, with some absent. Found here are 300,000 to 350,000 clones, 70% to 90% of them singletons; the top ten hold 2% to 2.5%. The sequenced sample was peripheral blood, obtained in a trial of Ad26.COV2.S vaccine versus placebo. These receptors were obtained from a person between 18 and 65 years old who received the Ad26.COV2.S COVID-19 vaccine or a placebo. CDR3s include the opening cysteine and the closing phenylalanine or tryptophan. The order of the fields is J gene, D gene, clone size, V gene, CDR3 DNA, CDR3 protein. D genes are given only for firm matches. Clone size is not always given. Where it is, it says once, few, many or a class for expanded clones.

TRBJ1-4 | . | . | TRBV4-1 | TGCGCCAGCAGCCGTTCCCACAGGGCCTCTAATGAAAAACTGTTTTTT | CASSRSHRASNEKLFF
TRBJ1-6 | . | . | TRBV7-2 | TGTGCCAGCAGCTTGTATAATTCACCCCTCCACTTT | CASSLYNSPLHF
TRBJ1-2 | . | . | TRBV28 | TGTGCCAGCAGACCCCCAGATAACTATGGCTACACCTTC | CASRPPDNYGYTF
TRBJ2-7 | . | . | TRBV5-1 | TGCGCCAGCAGCTCACCGGGACCGGGGGTCCGCGAGCAGTACTTC | CASSSPGPGVREQYF
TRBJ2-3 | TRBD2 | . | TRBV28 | TGTGCCAGCAGTTTAATCGGTCGAGGGACTAGCGGCACAGATACGCAGTATTTT | CASSLIGRGTSGTDTQYF
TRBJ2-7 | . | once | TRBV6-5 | TGTGCCAGCAGTATCGCCGGGACGTTCTCCTACGAGCAGTACTTC | CASSIAGTFSYEQYF
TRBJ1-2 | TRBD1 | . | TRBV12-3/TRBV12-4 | TGTGCCAGCAGTACGACAGGGGCCTATGGCTACACCTTC | CASSTTGAYGYTF
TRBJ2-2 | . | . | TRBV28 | TGTGCCAGCAGCCTGCGGGACCTTGCGAACACCGGGGAGCTGTTTTTT | CASSLRDLANTGELFF
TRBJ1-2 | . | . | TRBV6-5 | TGTGCCAGCAGCGCCTCGACAGGAACCTATGGCTACACCTTC | CASSASTGTYGYTF
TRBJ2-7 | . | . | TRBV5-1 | TGCGCCAGCAGCTTTAAGGACGAGCAGTACTTC | CASSFKDEQYF
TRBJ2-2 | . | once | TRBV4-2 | TGTGCCAGCAGCCAAGAACAGACCAACACCGGGGAGCTGTTTTTT | CASSQEQTNTGELFF
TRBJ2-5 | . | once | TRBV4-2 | TGTGCCAGCAGCCAAGATTTGGAGAACAGGGCAGAGACCCAGTACTTC | CASSQDLENRAETQYF
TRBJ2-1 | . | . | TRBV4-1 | TGCGCCAGCAGCCACCTCTCTGATCGGGACAATGAGCAGTTCTTC | CASSHLSDRDNEQFF
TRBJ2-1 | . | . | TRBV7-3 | TGTGCCAGCAGCTTAGGTGCGAGCTCCTACAATGAGCAGTTCTTC | CASSLGASSYNEQFF
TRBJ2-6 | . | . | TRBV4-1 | TGCGCCAGCAGCCAACCTGTCTCTGGGGCCAACGTCCTGACTTTC | CASSQPVSGANVLTF
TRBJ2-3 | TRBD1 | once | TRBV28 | TGTGCCAGCAGTCTCGGGACAGGTCAACTCACAGATACGCAGTATTTT | CASSLGTGQLTDTQYF
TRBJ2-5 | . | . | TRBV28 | TGTGCCAGCAGTTTATTGTCGGACGTCTACGGGCGGAAAGAGACCCAGTACTTC | CASSLLSDVYGRKETQYF
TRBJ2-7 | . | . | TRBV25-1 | TGTGCCAGCAGTGCGGCAGGAGACTTCTACGAGCAGTACTTC | CASSAAGDFYEQYF
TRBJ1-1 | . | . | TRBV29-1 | TGCAGCGTTGAAATTCGGAAGAACACTGAAGCTTTCTTT | CSVEIRKNTEAFF
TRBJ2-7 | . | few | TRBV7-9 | TGTGCCAGCAGCTTTGATTGGGGTAGCAGCTACGAGCAGTACTTC | CASSFDWGSSYEQYF
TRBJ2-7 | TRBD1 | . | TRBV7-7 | TGTGCTAGCAGCCCGACAGGGGTCGAGCAGTACTTC | CASSPTGVEQYF
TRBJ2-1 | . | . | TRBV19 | TGTGCCAGTAGTATAAAGAGGGCAGACAATGAGCAGTTCTTC | CASSIKRADNEQFF
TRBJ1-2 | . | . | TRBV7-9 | TGTGCCAGCAGCTTGGATGGCTATGGCTACACCTTC | CASSLDGYGYTF
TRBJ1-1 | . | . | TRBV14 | TGTGCCAGCAGCCAAGATCGTTCCACTGAAGCTTTCTTT | CASSQDRSTEAFF
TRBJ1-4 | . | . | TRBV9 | TGTGCCAGCAGCCCGTGGGGGGGGAATGAAAAACTGTTTTTT | CASSPWGGNEKLFF
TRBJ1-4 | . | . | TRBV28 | TGTGCCAGCAAAAATCCAGGTGGCGAAAAACTGTTTTTT | CASKNPGGEKLFF
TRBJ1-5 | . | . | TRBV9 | TGTGCCAGCAGCGTAAAATCAGGGACGGGCAATCAGCCCCAGCATTTT | CASSVKSGTGNQPQHF
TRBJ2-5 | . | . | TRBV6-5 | TGTGCCAGCAGTTACGGGGGCTTCCTGTCGGAGACCCAGTACTTC | CASSYGGFLSETQYF